This record concerns one TCR beta chain sequence. Its antigen is currently unknown. The entry originates in a study of siplizumab effects on memory and regulatory T cells. Regarding the study as a whole: Suppressive function of proliferating Tregs from siplizumab cultures was not confirmed. Contribution to the alloresponse seemed major for naive T cells, which also seemed more diverse than memory cells.

The CDR3 covers 12 residues. Germline values: CDR1 SGHNT, CDR2 YYREEE (reference sequence). V lost 3 bases and J lost 5, with 9 bases in between. Clones were sequenced by immunoSEQ multiplex PCR, and TCRdb holds only the in-frame ones, with some missing. Here the sample spans fewer than 100,000 clones, approximately 95% being singletons. V is TRBV5-4 and J is TRBJ2-7; D is uncertain. This clonotype originated in a human donor in good health. The sample was CD8+ T cells sorted from blood. The CDR3, as DNA: TGTGCCAGCAGCTCGACCTTAGACGAGCAGTACTTC. Its protein product is CASSSTLDEQYF.